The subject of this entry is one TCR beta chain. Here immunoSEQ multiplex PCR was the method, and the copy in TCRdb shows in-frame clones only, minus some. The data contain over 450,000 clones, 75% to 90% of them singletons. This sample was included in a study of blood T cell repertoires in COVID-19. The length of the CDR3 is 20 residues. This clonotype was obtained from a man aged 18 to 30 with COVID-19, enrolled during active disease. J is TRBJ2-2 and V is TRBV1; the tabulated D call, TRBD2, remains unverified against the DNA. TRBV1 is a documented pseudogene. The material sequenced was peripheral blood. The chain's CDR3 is CTSSLRGSGGEIWDTGELFF. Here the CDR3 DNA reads TGCACCAGCAGCCTAAGGGGCAGCGGGGGGGAAATTTGGGACACCGGGGAGCTGTTTTTT.